These 21 T cell receptor beta chains came from one sample sequenced in a study of cytomegalovirus exposure and HLA in healthy donors. The PCR had 60 Vbeta and 13 Jbeta primers. Repertoires were generated with immunoSEQ multiplex PCR, while TCRdb's copy carries only in-frame clones and drops some. The table lists about 100,000 clones, around three quarters of them singletons, with around 4.1% in the top ten. Sequencing was carried out using PBMCs. The receptor source for this set is a man in his forties in good health and CMV-seronegative.

V usage is TRBV19 and J usage is TRBJ2-2, with D unclear. V was pared by 3 bases and J by 2 bases, with 7 bases between. The germline V gene has CDR1 LNHDA and CDR2 SQIVND (reference sequence). CDR3 length: 14 amino acids. The chain's CDR3 is CASSMYGNTGELFF. CDR3 nucleotide sequence: TGTGCCAGTAGTATGTATGGCAACACCGGGGAGCTGTTTTTT.

The rearrangement joins TRBV19 to TRBJ2-3; D unresolved. Germline CDR1 reads LNHDA; CDR2 reads SQIVND (reference sequence). This CDR3 has 13 amino acids. V was clipped by 3 bases and J by 2 bases, with 6 bases between them. The CDR3 loop reads CASSIGFTDTQYF. The CDR3 nucleotides are TGTGCCAGTAGTATCGGGTTCACAGATACGCAGTATTTT.

The rearrangement joins TRBV5-6 to TRBJ1-2; 11 nucleotides agree with TRBD1. This CDR3 has 15 residues. Trimming cost V 4 bases and J 7 bases; bases outside gene matches: 9. Germline V gene lookup returns CDR1 SGHDT and CDR2 YYEEEE. In nucleotides, the CDR3 is TGTGCCAGCAGCGCCAGGGACAGGGGGACTTCTGGCTACACCTTC. Amino acid sequence: CASSARDRGTSGYTF.

The CDR3 coding sequence is TGTGCCAGCAGCCGGACAGGGCAGGGGCAGCCCCAGCATTTT. Its translation: CASSRTGQGQPQHF. The V gene is TRBV7-2, the J gene TRBJ1-5; TRBD1 aligns across 8 bases. Trimming took 5 bases from V and 7 from J; bases not matched to a gene: 7. CDR1 SGHTA and CDR2 FQGNSA come from the germline V gene. The CDR3 extends over 14 amino acids.

The gene calls are TRBV7-9 and TRBJ1-2; TRBD1 aligns across 7 bases. This CDR3 contains 12 residues. Germline V gene data show CDR1 as SEHNR and CDR2 as FQNEAQ (reference sequence). V gave up 5 bases and J gave up 6 bases; unmatched junction bases: 3. CDR3 loop: CASSPTGDGYTF. The CDR3 region has the DNA TGTGCCAGCAGCCCCACAGGGGATGGCTACACCTTC.

The rearrangement uses TRBV10-3 and TRBJ1-5; possibly TRBD1 for D (5 bases). The CDR3 runs to 13 residues. Trimming took off 3 bases at V and 6 bases at J, with 9 bases between the two ends. In germline, CDR1 is ENHRY, CDR2 SYGVKD. CDR3 DNA sequence: TGTGCCATCAGTGACGGGGGGAGTCAGCCCCAGCATTTT. This translates into CAISDGGSQPQHF.

The chain is built from TRBV5-5 and TRBJ2-1, with TRBD2 matching over 11 bases. Germline assignment: CDR1 SGHKS and CDR2 YYEKEE (reference sequence). The CDR3 length is 17 residues. J gave up 3 bases and V 6 bases, and 11 bases lay outside the gene matches. The CDR3 loop reads CASTTTWGLAVYNEQFF. CDR3 bases: TGTGCCAGCACCACAACTTGGGGACTAGCGGTCTACAATGAGCAGTTCTTC.

CDR3 in DNA: TGCAGCGCGGGGGGGCCGTTTGAAGTTGGGACCCAGTACTTC. Translation gives CSAGGPFEVGTQYF. The chain uses TRBV29-1 and TRBJ2-5, with 8 bases lining up with TRBD2. V shed 7 bases, J shed 7 bases, and the junction held 14 bases outside the gene matches. There are 14 residues in the CDR3. Germline V gene lookup returns CDR1 SQVTM and CDR2 ANQGSEA.

The J gene is TRBJ2-5, the V gene TRBV5-1; the D is unclear. The CDR3 has 13 amino acids. Trimming pared 0 bases from V and 1 base from J, leaving 4 bases between. Germline CDR1 and CDR2: SGHRS and YFSETQ. CDR3 region: CASSLGPQETQYF. In DNA form, the CDR3 reads TGCGCCAGCAGCTTGGGGCCCCAAGAGACCCAGTACTTC.

The chain recombines TRBV7-9 with TRBJ2-3; D remains unclear. The CDR3 extends over 11 amino acids. Germline V gene lookup returns CDR1 SEHNR and CDR2 FQNEAQ (reference sequence). Trimming cost V 3 bases and J 5 bases, with 3 bases left between them. The CDR3, as DNA: TGTGCCAGCAGCTTCCGAGATACGCAGTATTTT. This sequence encodes CASSFRDTQYF.

This chain connects TRBV5-4 to TRBJ1-1; a possible D gene is TRBD1 (5 bases). Between the trimmed V and J ends, which lost 4 bases and 5 bases, there was a span of 15 bases. CDR1 is SGHNT, CDR2 YYREEE, per germline (reference sequence). CDR3 size: 14 residues. The CDR3 loop is CASSPSRGRTEAFF. As DNA, the CDR3 is TGTGCCAGCAGCCCCAGTAGGGGAAGGACTGAAGCTTTCTTT.

This clone was detected only a few times. The chain uses TRBV4-2 and TRBJ2-3; no reliable D call. Germline CDR1 is LGHNA and CDR2 is YNFKEQ. CDR3 length: 15 residues. V was pared by 0 bases and J by 2 bases, with 9 bases between. CDR3 amino acids: CASSQEKRHTDTQYF. The CDR3 DNA reads TGTGCCAGCAGCCAAGAAAAGCGCCACACAGATACGCAGTATTTT.

This clone was observed a few times. V and J are TRBV18 and TRBJ1-1; 8 bases match TRBD1. This CDR3 spans 14 amino acids. Germline CDR1 is KGHSH and CDR2 is LQKENI. The junction had 8 bases not matched to a gene; V was cut back by 6 bases and J by 5 bases. The CDR3 sequence: CASSRTGRDTEAFF. The CDR3 coding sequence is TGTGCCAGCTCTAGGACAGGGAGGGATACTGAAGCTTTCTTT.

This clone has more than one count but fewer than ten. V usage is TRBV6-1 and J usage is TRBJ1-2; 8 bases match TRBD1. The J segment lost 4 bases and the V segment lost 6 bases, leaving 10 bases of the junction unmatched. The CDR3 is 15 amino acids. Germline CDR1 reads MNHNS; CDR2 reads SASEGT. The CDR3 region has the DNA TGTGCCAGCAGGGCCGGGACAGGTGATTCCTATGGCTACACCTTC. It is translated as CASRAGTGDSYGYTF.

The V gene is TRBV7-8, the J gene TRBJ2-1; 12 nucleotides align to TRBD2. Per the germline V gene, CDR1 is SGHVS and CDR2 is FQNEAQ. This CDR3 region has 17 residues. V gave up 4 bases and J gave up 0 bases; unmatched junction bases: 4. CDR3 nucleotides: TGTGCCAGCAGCTGGTCTAGCGGGGGGGCCTCCTACAATGAGCAGTTCTTC. Amino acids: CASSWSSGGASYNEQFF.

This sequence joins TRBV7-9 and TRBJ2-3, with D maybe TRBD2 (5 bases). CDR3 length: 15 residues. Trimming removed 1 base at V and 0 bases at J, with 8 bases between. CDR1 and CDR2 from the germline V gene are SEHNR and FQNEAQ (reference sequence). CDR3 sequence: CASSLELGSTDTQYF. As DNA, the CDR3 is TGTGCCAGCAGCTTAGAACTAGGGAGCACAGATACGCAGTATTTT.

The chain recombines TRBV5-4 with TRBJ2-3; 13 nucleotides line up with TRBD2. V was pared by 5 bases and J by 5 bases, with 5 bases of the junction left unmatched. The germline gives CDR1 SGHNT, CDR2 YYREEE (reference sequence). CDR3 length: 15 amino acids. The CDR3, as DNA: TGTGCCAGCAGACTACTAGCGGGGGGGCGAGATACGCAGTATTTT. It specifies CASRLLAGGRDTQYF.

This clone was counted a few times. The chain combines TRBV7-7 with TRBJ2-2; TRBD2 agrees at 8 bases. CDR1 is SSHAT and CDR2 is FNYEAQ in the germline V gene (reference sequence). Unmatched junction bases numbered 4, after V lost 3 bases and J lost 4 bases. CDR3 length equals 15 residues. This CDR3 is CASSFRLAGTGELFF. CDR3 nucleotide sequence: TGTGCCAGCAGCTTCCGGCTAGCGGGCACCGGGGAGCTGTTTTTT.

In this sample, this clone turned up a few times. The CDR3 reads CSVGGLGAYEQYF. The CDR3 DNA is TGCAGCGTTGGGGGCTTAGGCGCCTACGAGCAGTACTTC. The V call is TRBV29-1, the J call TRBJ2-7; a possible D gene is TRBD1 (5 bases). The CDR3 is 13 amino acids. The V and J ends lost 4 bases and 2 bases respectively, with 12 bases between them. The germline V gene encodes CDR1 SQVTM and CDR2 ANQGSEA.

V is TRBV25-1 and J is TRBJ1-4; D is unclear. The CDR3 loop spans 12 amino acids. Trimming left V 6 bases short and J 8 bases short, with 10 bases between. The germline V gene has CDR1 MGHDK and CDR2 SYGVNS. This CDR3 reads CASSLQPEKLFF. In DNA, the CDR3 is TGTGCCAGCAGCTTACAGCCCGAAAAACTGTTTTTT.

V and J are TRBV7-9 and TRBJ2-7; maybe TRBD2 (7 bases). This CDR3 is built from 12 residues. In germline, CDR1 is SEHNR, CDR2 FQNEAQ (reference sequence). The CDR3 DNA is TGTTCCAGCAGCCCTGGGAGGGGGGAGCAGTACGTC. As protein: CSSSPGRGEQYV.